Listed below are T cell receptor beta chains from one sample, sequenced in a study of cytomegalovirus exposure and HLA in healthy donors. This table comes from immunoSEQ multiplex PCR, and its TCRdb copy is limited to in-frame clones, with some not included. The sample records under 150,000 clones, roughly 80% being singletons. Source material: PBMCs. The receptors stem from a girl aged 2-10 years in good health and CMV-seronegative. The CDR3 runs from the conserved cysteine through the conserved F or W. The D gene is left open where the match is weak.

TRBV10-2	TRBJ1-1	-	CASSENPGTEAFF
TRBV16	TRBJ1-5	-	CASSQALTGRNQPQHF
TRBV2	TRBJ2-7	TRBD1	CASSEGTGGSYEQYF
TRBV4-1	TRBJ2-7	-	CASSQGLGFSYEQYF
TRBV6-6	TRBJ1-2	TRBD1	CASSRGQDNYGYTF
TRBV25-1	TRBJ1-3	-	CASHSGNTIYF
TRBV27	TRBJ1-1	-	CASSRGQQLNTEAFF
TRBV4-1	TRBJ2-7	TRBD2	CASSQALTSGRAEQYF
TRBV29-1	TRBJ2-1	-	CSVLSGISPNYNEQFF
TRBV6-1	TRBJ2-7	-	CASSDLYEQYF
TRBV7-8	TRBJ1-6	-	CASSPPGGLGSPLHF
TRBV7-2	TRBJ1-1	TRBD1	CASDPGGSTEAFF
TRBV9	TRBJ1-5	-	CASSPTGHSNQPQHF
TRBV6-1	TRBJ2-3	TRBD2	CASSQGGLVGTDTQYF
TRBV5-1	TRBJ1-2	-	CASSLGDRLGGYTF
TRBV27	TRBJ2-7	TRBD1	CASSLTGQGPTYEQYF
TRBV19	TRBJ1-1	-	CASSLEGIMNTEAFF
TRBV11-2	TRBJ2-7	-	CASSLGTGVYEQYF
TRBV6-1	TRBJ2-3	-	CASSAGASRIPTDTQYF
TRBV5-1	TRBJ2-3	TRBD1	CASSLVGQRIAGTDTQYF
TRBV30	TRBJ1-2	-	CAWSQDLTGLLGYTF
TRBV30	TRBJ2-7	TRBD1	CALSRDRGLIRPYEQYF
TRBV28	TRBJ2-3	TRBD2	CASSSRAAGGTDTQYF
TRBV2	TRBJ2-3	TRBD2	CASSGTSGWALVGTDTQYF
TRBV18	TRBJ1-1	-	CASSPNEAQNTEAFF
TRBV6-4	TRBJ2-5	-	CASSDSSCGGPGTQYF
TRBV7-9	TRBJ2-5	TRBD2	CASSFARTSGPKWGQYF
TRBV19	TRBJ2-1	TRBD2	CASSQGLADNEQFF
TRBV7-9	TRBJ2-3	-	CASTTTPDTQYF
TRBV5-6	TRBJ2-3	TRBD2	CASRPGGPSTDTQYF
TRBV6-5	TRBJ2-3	TRBD1	CASSTRTGGTDTQYF
TRBV2	TRBJ1-1	-	CASSTSGAHTEAFF
TRBV4-1	TRBJ1-2	-	CASSQVLGGNGYTF
TRBV7-2	TRBJ1-5	-	CASSLGGPGWGNQPQHF
TRBV30	TRBJ1-1	TRBD1	CAWSVRRTGGWNTEAFF
TRBV27	TRBJ2-1	-	CASSPGSPLLYNEQFF
TRBV29-1	TRBJ1-6	-	CSAIFQGTYNSPLHF
TRBV6-5	TRBJ1-2	-	CASRSPGTTYYGYTF
TRBV25-1	TRBJ1-1	-	CASSEGRANTEAFF
TRBV7-8	TRBJ1-3	-	CASSLAGGIGGNTIYF
TRBV27	TRBJ1-4	-	CASSSKKRGLYEKLFF
TRBV7-3	TRBJ2-1	TRBD2	CASSLSPSGGAYEQFF
TRBV25-1	TRBJ2-1	-	CASSGGRHDSYNEQFF
TRBV6-6	TRBJ2-3	-	CASSYFPLEDTQYF
TRBV27	TRBJ2-7	TRBD2	CASSIPPGGEQYF
TRBV7-8	TRBJ1-4	TRBD1	CASRSEPPTDRDGRATNEKLFF
TRBV6-5	TRBJ1-1	-	CASSTGLRGDTEAFF
TRBV5-1	TRBJ2-1	TRBD2	CASSPGLAGGKSYNEQFF